The next 16 T cell receptor beta chains were all read from a single sample in a study of cytomegalovirus exposure and HLA in healthy donors. The primer mix had 60 Vbeta and 13 Jbeta primers. The protocol was immunoSEQ multiplex PCR, while the TCRdb copy is restricted to in-frame clones and leaves out a portion. In the table there are around 200,000 clones, around 80% of which are singletons. Sequences were obtained from PBMCs. The receptors originated from a woman aged 55-75 years in good health and CMV-seropositive.

This clone was detected only a few times. The V call is TRBV27, the J call TRBJ2-5; D might be TRBD2 (6 bases). Trimming cost V 5 bases and J 5 bases, with 9 bases left between them. This CDR3 is 12 amino acids long. Germline V gene lookup returns CDR1 MNHEY and CDR2 SMNVEV (reference sequence). The CDR3 region has the DNA TGTGCCAGCAGTCCCCGGGGGGAGACCCAGTACTTC. As protein: CASSPRGETQYF.

This chain links TRBV6-5 with TRBJ2-5, with 10 nucleotides matching TRBD2. The J segment lost 1 base and the V segment lost 7 bases, leaving 6 bases of the junction unmatched. The CDR3 has 15 residues. CDR1 is MNHEY and CDR2 is SVGAGI in the germline V gene. The CDR3 protein is CASNRLAGSQETQYF. The CDR3 DNA follows: TGTGCCAGCAATAGACTAGCGGGTTCCCAAGAGACCCAGTACTTC.

The sample holds one count of this clone. The V call is TRBV10-3, the J call TRBJ1-6, with 7 bases aligning to TRBD1. There are 14 residues in the CDR3. Per germline, CDR1 ENHRY and CDR2 SYGVKD. Losses at the gene ends were 2 bases for V and 10 bases for J; bases not matched to a gene: 5. In DNA form, the CDR3 reads TGTGCCATCAGTGAGGTAGGGGGCTTATCACCCCTCCACTTT. Translating it yields CAISEVGGLSPLHF.

The chain employs TRBV2 and TRBJ2-5, with a possible D match to TRBD1 (6 bases). The DNA end favors TRBJ2-7, so the J call may be wrong. Germline lookup yields CDR1 SNHLY and CDR2 FYNNEI. This CDR3 has 12 residues. CDR3 bases: TGTGCCAGCGGAGGACAGCTTTACGAGCAGTACTTC. As protein: CASGGQLYEQYF.

V and J are TRBV19 and TRBJ2-5; D possibly corresponds to TRBD1 (7 bases). V lost 3 bases, J lost 2 bases, and 16 bases lay in between. There are 16 residues in the CDR3. Germline V gene data show CDR1 as LNHDA and CDR2 as SQIVND (reference sequence). The CDR3 here is CASSIQGGGGQETQYF. The DNA of the CDR3 is TGTGCCAGTAGTATCCAGGGGGGTGGAGGTCAAGAGACCCAGTACTTC.

The gene calls are TRBV27 and TRBJ2-7; the match to TRBD1 covers 7 bases. V shed 5 bases and J 5 bases; nucleotides not matched to a gene: 9. Germline-derived CDR1 and CDR2 are MNHEY and SMNVEV (reference sequence). The CDR3 totals 14 residues. The CDR3 loop is CASSPYRGGNEQYF. DNA of the CDR3: TGTGCCAGCAGTCCATACAGGGGTGGAAACGAGCAGTACTTC.

There are a few counts of this clone. V gene TRBV9 combines with J gene TRBJ2-7; D is unresolved. Germline loops: CDR1 SGDLS, CDR2 YYNGEE. V was shortened by 0 bases and J by 4 bases, with 11 bases between the two germline ends. CDR3 length equals 14 residues. The CDR3 coding sequence is TGTGCCAGCAGCGTAGACTCCCGGTTATACGAGCAGTACTTC. Its translation: CASSVDSRLYEQYF.

This clone showed up just a few times. V gene TRBV1 combines with J gene TRBJ2-2; TRBD2 was called by the table and not checked on the DNA. TRBV1 is a recognized pseudogene. This CDR3 comprises 15 residues. The CDR3 nucleotides read TGCACCAGCAGCCAGGATGGGGAGGGGACCGGGGAGCTGTTTTTT. It encodes CTSSQDGEGTGELFF.

The chain joins TRBV4-1 to TRBJ2-1, with TRBD2 identical over 8 bases. CDR1 and CDR2 from the germline V gene are MGHRA and YSYEKL. Losses at the gene ends were 6 bases for V and 10 bases for J; bases not matched to a gene: 8. This CDR3 comprises 13 residues. The CDR3 sequence is CASRDGRAYEQFF. CDR3 nucleotides: TGCGCCAGCAGGGACGGGAGGGCTTACGAGCAGTTCTTC.

With respect to this clone: Other nucleotide sequences from this sample produce the same CDR3. V usage is TRBV28 and J usage is TRBJ2-1, with TRBD1 matching over 9 bases. Germline values: CDR1 MDHEN, CDR2 SYDVKM. CDR3 size: 16 residues. Trimming cost V 4 bases and J 6 bases; bases outside gene matches: 10. The CDR3 DNA sequence: TGTGCCAGCAGTTCTCTACCGGGACAGGGTTTCAATGAGCAGTTCTTC. As protein: CASSSLPGQGFNEQFF. The variable domain in full, completed from reference TRBV28 and TRBJ2-1, reads DVKVTQSSRYLVKRTGEKVFLECVQDMDHENMFWYRQDPGLGLRLIYFSYDVKMKEKGDIPEGYSVSREKKERFSLILESASTNQTSMYLCASSSLPGQGFNEQFFGPGTRLTVL.

The J gene is TRBJ2-1, the V gene TRBV30, with D unresolved. Germline loops: CDR1 GTSNPN, CDR2 SVGIG (reference sequence). V was clipped by 2 bases and J by 3 bases, with 5 bases between them. The CDR3 is 12 amino acids. CDR3 loop: CAWSTVYNEQFF. CDR3 coding DNA: TGTGCCTGGAGTACGGTCTACAATGAGCAGTTCTTC.

This clone was observed a handful of times. The gene calls are TRBV2 and TRBJ1-1; no reliable D call. CDR1 and CDR2 (germline): SNHLY, FYNNEI. V dropped 10 bases and J dropped 4 bases, with 25 bases sitting between them. CDR3 length equals 16 residues. Here the CDR3 reads CATVAGPGMTGTEAFF. In DNA form, the CDR3 reads TGTGCCACCGTCGCGGGCCCCGGTATGACGGGCACTGAAGCTTTCTTT.

The chain combines TRBV9 with TRBJ2-3, with 8 bases fitting TRBD2. Per the germline V gene, CDR1 is SGDLS and CDR2 is YYNGEE. This CDR3 is built from 15 residues. The junction had 4 bases not matched to a gene; V was cut back by 2 bases and J by 2 bases. The DNA for the CDR3 is TGTGCCAGCAGCGTCCTAGCGGGTAACACAGATACGCAGTATTTT. Its protein product is CASSVLAGNTDTQYF.

V gene TRBV4-3 combines with J gene TRBJ1-2; perhaps TRBD1 as D (5 bases). Trimming stripped 0 bases from V and 4 bases from J, with 12 bases between. Germline-derived CDR1 and CDR2 are LGHNA and YSLEER. The CDR3 covers 15 residues. This CDR3 reads CASSQETGASYGYTF. The DNA of the CDR3 is TGCGCCAGCAGCCAAGAAACAGGAGCCTCCTATGGCTACACCTTC.

The chain is built from TRBV7-6 and TRBJ2-1; tentative D call: TRBD2 (5 bases). Germline-derived CDR1 and CDR2 are SGHVS and FNYEAQ. With 1 base removed from V and 7 bases from J, the gap between germline ends came to 8 bases. This CDR3 is built from 13 residues. The CDR3 spells CASSLGGRNEQFF. CDR3 nucleotide sequence: TGTGCCAGCAGCTTAGGAGGGCGGAATGAGCAGTTCTTC.

The rearrangement uses TRBV14 and TRBJ1-2, with TRBD1 matching over 9 bases. The CDR3 has 14 residues. Trimming removed 8 bases from V and 6 bases from J; junction bases left unmatched: 10. From germline, CDR1 is SGHDN and CDR2 FVKESK. The CDR3 DNA sequence: TGTGCCAGCTACTGGGACAGGGCCCTACATGGCTACACCTTC. This codes for CASYWDRALHGYTF.